This T cell receptor beta chain stems from a study of post-analysis software for immune sequencing data. TCR beta cDNA libraries included unique molecular identifiers. TCRdb ran MiXCR on the PCR reads and lists one entry per CDR3 protein. This sample has roughly 180,000 distinct CDR3 sequences, with approximately 30% found just once. The study, taken as a whole, reports: Multiple sclerosis patients showed significantly lower normalized Chao1 diversity than controls did. Among 4 or 5 TRBV segments more frequent in patients than controls were TRBV5-6, TRBV5-1 and TRBV20-1.

Notes on this clonotype: Its target is not known.

CDR3 length equals 21 residues. CDR1 and CDR2 from the germline V gene are LGHNT and FRNRAP. V dropped 1 base and J dropped 0 bases, with 25 bases sitting between them. This chain uses TRBV12-5 with TRBJ1-5; unclear D gene. Input material: blood. The source is a girl aged 10 to 17 with multiple sclerosis. The CDR3 is CASGLAHGEREYRYSNQPQHF. The CDR3 coding sequence is TGTGCTAGTGGTTTGGCCCACGGAGAGAGAGAATACAGATATAGCAATCAGCCCCAGCATTTT.